This TCR beta chain derives from a study of shared clonotypes between healthy human individuals. The germline gives CDR1 MNHEY, CDR2 SMNVEV (reference sequence). The V and J ends lost 5 bases and 5 bases, in that order; junction bases with no gene match: 8. The CDR3 consists of 14 residues. This clone was detected once. CD45RO negativity and positive selection for CCR7 defined naive CD8 cells, a population that excluded terminally differentiated effector memory CD45RA+ cells. TCRdb's copy holds only in-frame clones and misses some; the assay was immunoSEQ multiplex PCR. The repertoire includes 660,000 or so clones, about 96% of them detected once, and more than 0.085% sits in the top ten.

The chain links TRBV27 to TRBJ2-5; the match to TRBD2 covers 7 bases. This receptor was taken from a woman aged 25 to 39 in good health. Sequenced: naive CD8+ T cells sorted from blood. This CDR3 is CASSLMSGGETQYF. The DNA for the CDR3 is TGTGCCAGCAGTCTTATGTCCGGGGGGGAGACCCAGTACTTC.